Shown below are 27 T cell receptor beta chains from a single sample sequenced in a study of cytotoxic CD8 clonotypes in ibrutinib-treated CLL. Assay used: immunoSEQ multiplex PCR; TCRdb lists only in-frame clones, some missing. The data hold about 160,000 clones, with approximately 91% observed a single time. The sample in question was PBMCs, obtained at disease progression, from a patient treated with ibrutinib. The receptors here all came from a human donor with chronic lymphocytic leukemia.

The gene calls are TRBV14 and TRBJ1-2, with no clear D. V was trimmed by 5 bases and J by 4 bases, leaving 11 bases between them. Germline assignment: CDR1 SGHDN and CDR2 FVKESK. The CDR3 is made up of 13 amino acids. The CDR3 region has the DNA TGTGCCAGCAGCAGAAACGGGGTCTATGGCTACACCTTC. Its translation is CASSRNGVYGYTF.

The gene calls are TRBV28 and TRBJ2-7, with 8 bases aligning to TRBD2. Trimming removed 7 bases from V and 5 bases from J; junction bases left unmatched: 13. Looked up from germline, CDR1 is MDHEN and CDR2 is SYDVKM. The CDR3 runs 15 residues. DNA for the CDR3: TGTGCCAGCATAACGTTGGGACTAGGTGGGAACGAGCAGTACTTC. Translation gives CASITLGLGGNEQYF.

The chain recombines TRBV19 with TRBJ2-3; D tentatively reads TRBD1 or TRBD2 (7 bases each). Per germline, CDR1 LNHDA and CDR2 SQIVND (reference sequence). V shed 6 bases and J shed 2 bases, with 18 bases lying between them. The CDR3 is 16 residues long. The DNA of the CDR3 is TGTGCCAGTAGCTCCGACAGGGCGGGGGCCACAGATACGCAGTATTTT. Translation: CASSSDRAGATDTQYF.

This sequence joins TRBV27 and TRBJ2-3; D may be TRBD1 (6 bases). The CDR3 spans 15 residues. Germline V gene data show CDR1 as MNHEY and CDR2 as SMNVEV (reference sequence). Trimming removed 6 bases at V and 8 bases at J, with 21 bases between. CDR3 residues: CASSFYRQGLATQYF. In DNA form, the CDR3 reads TGTGCCAGCAGCTTCTACCGGCAGGGGTTAGCTACGCAGTATTTT.

This rearrangement joins TRBV5-6 to TRBJ2-5, with D possibly being TRBD2 (6 bases). Germline V lookup: CDR1 SGHDT, CDR2 YYEEEE. Trimming took off 3 bases at V and 5 bases at J, with 8 bases between the two ends. The CDR3 consists of 12 residues. The CDR3 DNA follows: TGTGCCAGCAGCTGGGGGGTTGAGACCCAGTACTTC. This encodes CASSWGVETQYF. Full variable domain (missing parts from reference TRBV5-6 and TRBJ2-5): DAGVTQSPTHLIKTRGQQVTLRCSPKSGHDTVSWYQQALGQGPQFIFQYYEEEERQRGNFPDRFSGHQFPNYSSELNVNALLLGDSALYLCASSWGVETQYFGPGTRLLVL.

The J gene is TRBJ2-1, the V gene TRBV20-1; D remains ambiguous. Germline V gene lookup returns CDR1 DFQATT and CDR2 SNEGSKA (reference sequence). This CDR3 is 10 amino acids long. The V end lost 2 bases, the J end lost 14 bases, and 10 bases lay between the germline ends. CDR3 sequence reads: CSARLAVEFF. In DNA form, the CDR3 reads TGCAGTGCTAGATTGGCAGTGGAGTTCTTC.

The chain recombines TRBV7-3 with TRBJ2-2; D is possibly TRBD1 (6 bases). V lost 0 bases and J lost 2, with 19 bases in between. CDR1 and CDR2 (germline): SGHTA, FQGTGA. This CDR3 is 19 amino acids long. The CDR3 DNA follows: TGTGCCAGCAGCTTAACGTGTCAGGGGATTCCGTGTAACACCGGGGAGCTGTTTTTT. The encoded protein is CASSLTCQGIPCNTGELFF.

The rearrangement uses TRBV19 and TRBJ1-3; 7 positions match TRBD1. V lost 5 bases and J lost 0; bases outside the gene matches: 4. The CDR3 extends over 15 amino acids. CDR1 and CDR2 from the germline V gene are LNHDA and SQIVND (reference sequence). Written as DNA, the CDR3 is TGTGCCAGTAGTGCTCAGGGGGACTCTGGAAACACCATATATTTT. The encoded protein is CASSAQGDSGNTIYF.

This chain links TRBV19 with TRBJ1-5; D perhaps matches TRBD1 (5 bases). Between the trimmed V and J ends, which lost 6 bases and 3 bases, there was a span of 15 bases. The V gene's germline CDR1 is LNHDA and CDR2 SQIVND (reference sequence). The CDR3 runs 15 residues. The CDR3 reads CASSILRGFNQPQHF. The CDR3 DNA follows: TGTGCCAGTAGCATCCTGAGGGGTTTCAATCAGCCCCAGCATTTT.

The chain recombines TRBV5-3 with TRBJ1-3; D call uncertain. TRBV5-3 is reported as an ORF; its role is uncertain. Deletions cut 2 bases from V and 3 bases from J, with 15 bases between. The CDR3 is 16 residues long. The CDR3 nucleotides are TGTGCCAGAAGCTTTTTTTTCACCCATCTTGGAAACACCATATATTTT. It codes for CARSFFFTHLGNTIYF.

The rearrangement links TRBV7-8 to TRBJ2-7; no clear D gene. The V end lost 5 bases, the J end lost 1 base, and 3 bases lay between the germline ends. CDR1 is SGHVS and CDR2 is FQNEAQ in the germline V gene. CDR3 length: 11 amino acids. As DNA, the CDR3 is TGTGCCAGCAGCCCATCCTACGAGCAGTACTTC. Translated: CASSPSYEQYF. The full variable domain, with the rest looked up from reference TRBV7-8 and TRBJ2-7, is GAGVSQSPRYKVAKRGQDVALRCDPISGHVSLFWYQQALGQGPEFLTYFQNEAQLDKSGLPSDRFFAERPEGSVSTLKIQRTQQEDSAVYLCASSPSYEQYFGPGTRLTVT.

This clone was found a few times. V gene TRBV19 combines with J gene TRBJ2-2; D gene ambiguous. V lost 0 bases to trimming and J lost 5 bases, with 13 bases between them. Germline V lookup: CDR1 LNHDA, CDR2 SQIVND (reference sequence). CDR3 size: 16 residues. The CDR3 DNA is TGTGCCAGTAGTATAGATCGTCCAGTCCCAACCGGGGAGCTGTTTTTT. Translation gives CASSIDRPVPTGELFF.

CDR3 region: CAILRPTGSSTDTQYF. The CDR3 nucleotides read TGTGCCATCTTAAGGCCTACGGGCTCTAGCACAGATACGCAGTATTTT. The gene calls are TRBV10-3 and TRBJ2-3; D gene ambiguous. The CDR3 length is 16 residues. Germline V gene sequence: CDR1 ENHRY, CDR2 SYGVKD. Trimming shortened V by 8 bases and J by 0 bases, and 18 bases separated the two germline ends.

The V and J genes are TRBV7-2 and TRBJ1-1, with 7 bases lining up with TRBD1. Germline values: CDR1 SGHTA, CDR2 FQGNSA. V dropped 1 base and J dropped 2; count of bases not matched to a gene: 4. This CDR3 region has 15 residues. The CDR3 sequence: CASSLGTGLNTEAFF. In nucleotides, the CDR3 is TGTGCCAGCAGCTTAGGGACAGGTCTAAACACTGAAGCTTTCTTT.

V and J are TRBV27 and TRBJ1-2, with a tentative D call TRBD1 (6 bases). Trimming shortened V by 0 bases and J by 5 bases, and 7 bases separated the two germline ends. Germline V lookup: CDR1 MNHEY, CDR2 SMNVEV (reference sequence). The CDR3 totals 13 residues. As DNA, the CDR3 is TGTGCCAGCAGTTTATCCACAGGGTATGGCTACACCTTC. Amino acid sequence: CASSLSTGYGYTF.

The V and J genes are TRBV4-2 and TRBJ1-2; D ambiguous. Trimming took off 1 base at V and 3 bases at J, with 6 bases between the two ends. From germline, CDR1 is LGHNA and CDR2 YNFKEQ. This CDR3 comprises 13 residues. DNA for the CDR3: TGTGCCAGCAGCCAAGGGGCCCACTATGGCTACACCTTC. Encoded protein: CASSQGAHYGYTF.

This clone appeared once. J is TRBJ1-2 and V is TRBV5-4; no firm D call. This CDR3 has 16 residues. Deletions cut 3 bases from V and 6 bases from J, with 21 bases between. Germline values: CDR1 SGHNT, CDR2 YYREEE (reference sequence). The CDR3 here is CASSSNVVEISNGYTF. CDR3 DNA sequence: TGTGCCAGCAGCTCCAACGTGGTGGAAATATCGAATGGCTACACCTTC. Drawing the rest from reference TRBV5-4 and TRBJ1-2, the complete variable domain is ETGVTQSPTHLIKTRGQQVTLRCSSQSGHNTVSWYQQALGQGPQFIFQYYREEENGRGNFPPRFSGLQFPNYSSELNVNALELDDSALYLCASSSNVVEISNGYTFGSGTRLTVV.

The table lists this clone with a count of one. This chain uses TRBV4-2 with TRBJ2-1, with TRBD2 matching 11 bases. The CDR3 runs to 21 residues. The J segment lost 0 bases and the V segment lost 0 bases, leaving 13 bases of the junction unmatched. Germline V gene sequence: CDR1 LGHNA, CDR2 YNFKEQ. CDR3: CASSQDPPASGRLSSYNEQFF. The CDR3 region has the DNA TGTGCCAGCAGCCAAGACCCCCCGGCTAGCGGGAGGTTGAGCTCCTACAATGAGCAGTTCTTC.

The chain uses TRBV30 and TRBJ1-6, with 9 bases identical to TRBD1. Unmatched junction bases numbered 2, after V lost 0 bases and J lost 5 bases. The CDR3 length is 15 residues. Germline assignment: CDR1 GTSNPN and CDR2 SVGIG (reference sequence). The CDR3 reads CAWSVRDRDNSPLHF. In DNA, the CDR3 is TGTGCCTGGAGTGTACGGGACAGGGATAATTCACCCCTCCACTTT.

V is TRBV19 and J is TRBJ1-1; D is unresolved. CDR1 and CDR2 from the germline V gene are LNHDA and SQIVND (reference sequence). Trimming pared 10 bases from V and 3 bases from J, leaving 15 bases between. The CDR3 sequence is 13 residues long. The CDR3 coding sequence is TGTGCCACTAGGGTTTTCGGGGACACTGAAGCTTTCTTT. It specifies CATRVFGDTEAFF.

The chain is built from TRBV5-8 and TRBJ2-7; possibly TRBD2 for D (7 bases). V shed 4 bases and J shed 4 bases, with 18 bases lying between them. The CDR3 spans 15 residues. Germline V gene data show CDR1 as SGHTS and CDR2 as YDEGEE. CDR3 in DNA: TGTGCCAGCAGCACCCAACCGGGGGGCAAATACGAGCAGTACTTC. It translates to CASSTQPGGKYEQYF.

J is TRBJ1-5 and V is TRBV7-2; no clear D. V lost 1 base and J 6 bases, leaving 16 bases between the germline ends. The CDR3 spans 16 residues. Germline V gives CDR1 SGHTA, CDR2 FQGNSA. The CDR3, as DNA: TGTGCCAGCAGCTTAGACAGAGGGTTAGATAGTCAGCCCCAGCATTTT. It yields the protein CASSLDRGLDSQPQHF.

This clone was seen just once. The chain uses TRBV4-1 and TRBJ2-5; D is uncertain. The CDR3 covers 15 residues. The V gene's germline CDR1 is MGHRA and CDR2 YSYEKL. Trimming took off 0 bases at V and 1 base at J, with 9 bases between the two ends. The CDR3 reads CASSQDHRPQETQYF. The CDR3 DNA reads as TGCGCCAGCAGCCAAGATCACAGACCCCAAGAGACCCAGTACTTC.

The V gene is TRBV5-1, the J gene TRBJ2-2; either TRBD1 or TRBD2 may supply D (6 bases each). CDR1 is SGHRS and CDR2 is YFSETQ in the germline V gene. The CDR3 is 13 amino acids. V was shortened by 7 bases and J by 5 bases, with 12 bases between the two germline ends. The CDR3 DNA reads as TGCGCCAGCTCACAAGGGGGGACCGGGGAGCTGTTTTTT. This translates into CASSQGGTGELFF.

The chain couples TRBV19 to TRBJ1-5, with D possibly TRBD1 on 6 matching bases. Germline CDR1 is LNHDA and CDR2 is SQIVND (reference sequence). The CDR3 totals 17 residues. The V end was cut by 6 bases, the J end by 11 bases, with 29 bases between. In DNA, the CDR3 is TGTGCCAGTAGGCCCGACAGGAGGGGGGCGGACCAGGTCGCCCAGCATTTT. It encodes CASRPDRRGADQVAQHF.

V and J are TRBV9 and TRBJ2-5; D ambiguous. The CDR3 covers 14 residues. Germline V gene sequence: CDR1 SGDLS, CDR2 YYNGEE. The V end lost 9 bases, the J end lost 3 bases, and 18 bases lay between the germline ends. The CDR3 reads CATRPRILKETQYF. CDR3 coding DNA: TGTGCCACCCGCCCTAGGATCCTAAAAGAGACCCAGTACTTC. Combining the CDR3 with reference TRBV9 and TRBJ2-5 gives the whole variable domain DSGVTQTPKHLITATGQRVTLRCSPRSGDLSVYWYQQSLDQGLQFLIQYYNGEERAKGNILERFSAQQFPDLHSELNLSSLELGDSALYFCATRPRILKETQYFGPGTRLLVL.

The chain links TRBV19 to TRBJ2-2; D might be TRBD1 (7 bases). Germline CDR1 LNHDA, CDR2 SQIVND (reference sequence). The CDR3 has 15 residues. CDR3 protein: CSTWAGGAGTGELFF. The CDR3, as DNA: TGTTCCACGTGGGCAGGGGGAGCGGGCACCGGGGAGCTGTTTTTT.